This paragraph reports one T cell receptor (beta chain). 60 Vbeta and 13 Jbeta primers were used in PCR. Data came from immunoSEQ multiplex PCR; TCRdb stores just in-frame clones and leaves some out. Among 120,000 to 150,000 clones listed, 60% to 85% were seen once. The data originate from a study of cytomegalovirus exposure and HLA in healthy donors. V dropped 0 bases and J dropped 1; count of bases not matched to a gene: 3. In germline, CDR1 is SGHRS, CDR2 YFSETQ. CDR3 length: 15 amino acids. This TCR was sampled from a woman between 35 and 50 years old in good health and CMV-seropositive. The chain links TRBV5-1 to TRBJ1-1; 7 bases line up with TRBD1. The material sequenced was PBMCs. CDR3 sequence: CASSLEGAANTEAFF. Here the CDR3 DNA reads TGCGCCAGCAGCTTGGAGGGGGCGGCGAACACTGAAGCTTTCTTT.